These T cell receptor beta chains were read from a single sample in a study of monozygotic twins with cystic fibrosis. Only in-frame clones appear in the TCRdb table, and some are missing; sequencing was by immunoSEQ multiplex PCR. The profile shows around 12,000 clones, 65% to 90% of them singletons. Sample: blood. All receptors derive from a man younger than 30 with cystic fibrosis. Each CDR3 is given with its conserved first and last residue. A D gene is named only where the DNA matches it firmly. The size of a clone is reported for some rows only, either as once, few or many, or as a class for expanded clones.

CDR3nt: TGTGCCAGCAGCCCACAGGGGTATGAAAAACTGTTTTTT
CDR3aa: CASSPQGYEKLFF
v_gene: TRBV9
abundance: .
d_gene: TRBD1
j_gene: TRBJ1-4

CDR3nt: TGTGCCAGCAGTGACGGGCACAACCCTTCGGAGACCCAGTACTTC
CDR3aa: CASSDGHNPSETQYF
v_gene: TRBV25-1
abundance: .
d_gene: .
j_gene: TRBJ2-5

CDR3nt: TGTGCCAGCAGGGACCGTTCCGGGACAGGGGGCGAGCAGTACTTC
CDR3aa: CASRDRSGTGGEQYF
v_gene: TRBV27
abundance: .
d_gene: TRBD1
j_gene: TRBJ2-7

CDR3nt: TGTGCCAGCAGCTTAGGGACAGGGGTGAACACTGAAGCTTTCTTT
CDR3aa: CASSLGTGVNTEAFF
v_gene: TRBV7-2
abundance: .
d_gene: TRBD1
j_gene: TRBJ1-1

CDR3nt: TGTGCCAGCAGCTTAGCGCTGCAGGGAACGAACACCGGGGAGCTGTTTTTT
CDR3aa: CASSLALQGTNTGELFF
v_gene: TRBV7-9
abundance: .
d_gene: .
j_gene: TRBJ2-2

CDR3nt: TGTGCCAGCTCACCACTCCGGACGACAGTGAACACCGGGGAGCTGTTTTTT
CDR3aa: CASSPLRTTVNTGELFF
v_gene: TRBV18
abundance: .
d_gene: .
j_gene: TRBJ2-2

CDR3nt: TGTGCCAGCAGCTTGGAGGGGGCTGGGGCCAACGTCCTGACTTTC
CDR3aa: CASSLEGAGANVLTF
v_gene: TRBV5-8
abundance: .
d_gene: .
j_gene: TRBJ2-6

CDR3nt: TGCGCCAGCAGCCAAAACACTGAAGCTTTCTTT
CDR3aa: CASSQNTEAFF
v_gene: TRBV4-1
abundance: .
d_gene: .
j_gene: TRBJ1-1

CDR3nt: TGTGCCAGCAGCGTAAGCCCCATTAATGAGCAGTTCTTC
CDR3aa: CASSVSPINEQFF
v_gene: TRBV9
abundance: .
d_gene: .
j_gene: TRBJ2-1

CDR3nt: TGTGCCTGGAGTGTGGGACAGGGGCCCCAAGAGACCCAGTACTTC
CDR3aa: CAWSVGQGPQETQYF
v_gene: TRBV30
abundance: .
d_gene: TRBD1
j_gene: TRBJ2-5

CDR3nt: TGTGCCATCAGTGAGGGACTAGCGGGACCCAGGGGCGGGGAGCTGTTTTTT
CDR3aa: CAISEGLAGPRGGELFF
v_gene: TRBV10-3
abundance: once
d_gene: TRBD2
j_gene: TRBJ2-2

CDR3nt: TGTGCCAGCTCACCACCAGCGGGAAACACCGGGGAGCTGTTTTTT
CDR3aa: CASSPPAGNTGELFF
v_gene: TRBV18
abundance: .
d_gene: TRBD2
j_gene: TRBJ2-2

CDR3nt: TGTGCCAGCAGCCCCCGGGAGGGGCCGAACACTGAAGCTTTCTTT
CDR3aa: CASSPREGPNTEAFF
v_gene: TRBV7-8
abundance: .
d_gene: .
j_gene: TRBJ1-1

CDR3nt: TGTGCCAGCAGCTGGGAGGGGAGCGGAGAGACCCAGTACTTC
CDR3aa: CASSWEGSGETQYF
v_gene: TRBV5-6
abundance: .
d_gene: TRBD2
j_gene: TRBJ2-5

CDR3nt: TGTGCCAGTAGTTCCAGGGGGACCGGGGCCAACGTCCTGACTTTC
CDR3aa: CASSSRGTGANVLTF
v_gene: TRBV19
abundance: once
d_gene: TRBD1
j_gene: TRBJ2-6

CDR3nt: TGTGCCAGCAGCTTAGTCCCCAGCACTGAGGATAGGGGTGAGCAGTTCTTC
CDR3aa: CASSLVPSTEDRGEQFF
v_gene: TRBV7-9
abundance: once
d_gene: .
j_gene: TRBJ2-1

CDR3nt: TGTGCCTGGACCAGGAACAGGGCCGTCGGGTTAGGCTCCTATAATTCACCCCTCCACTTT
CDR3aa: CAWTRNRAVGLGSYNSPLHF
v_gene: TRBV30
abundance: .
d_gene: .
j_gene: TRBJ1-6

CDR3nt: TGTGCCTGGAGTGTACGACAGGGGGCTGAAGCTTTCTTT
CDR3aa: CAWSVRQGAEAFF
v_gene: TRBV30
abundance: few
d_gene: TRBD1
j_gene: TRBJ1-1

CDR3nt: TGCAGCGTTTGGGTATTGAACACCGGGGAGCTGTTTTTT
CDR3aa: CSVWVLNTGELFF
v_gene: TRBV29-1
abundance: .
d_gene: .
j_gene: TRBJ2-2

CDR3nt: TGTGCCAGTAGTATGGGTCCGGCTAGCGGATACACAGATACGCAGTATTTT
CDR3aa: CASSMGPASGYTDTQYF
v_gene: TRBV19
abundance: .
d_gene: TRBD2
j_gene: TRBJ2-3

CDR3nt: TGTGCCAGCAGCTGGGCAGGGGAAGAGCAGTTCTTC
CDR3aa: CASSWAGEEQFF
v_gene: TRBV14
abundance: .
d_gene: .
j_gene: TRBJ2-1

CDR3nt: TGTGCCAGCAGTGGTAGCGGGGTCACAGATACGCAGTATTTT
CDR3aa: CASSGSGVTDTQYF
v_gene: TRBV2
abundance: once
d_gene: TRBD2
j_gene: TRBJ2-3

CDR3nt: TGTGCCAGCAGTGAATGGGCGGGGTCCCAAGAGACCCAGTACTTC
CDR3aa: CASSEWAGSQETQYF
v_gene: TRBV25-1
abundance: .
d_gene: .
j_gene: TRBJ2-5

CDR3nt: TGTGCCAGCAGCTTAGGTTACAGCGAGACCCAGTACTTC
CDR3aa: CASSLGYSETQYF
v_gene: TRBV7-2
abundance: .
d_gene: .
j_gene: TRBJ2-5

CDR3nt: TGTGCTAGTAGTACGCCGGGCAATCAGCCCCAGCATTTT
CDR3aa: CASSTPGNQPQHF
v_gene: TRBV12-5
abundance: .
d_gene: .
j_gene: TRBJ1-5

CDR3nt: TGTGCCAGCAGTCAGCGGGTCTACGAGCAGTACTTC
CDR3aa: CASSQRVYEQYF
v_gene: TRBV7-9
abundance: .
d_gene: .
j_gene: TRBJ2-7

CDR3nt: TGTGCCAACAGCCTAGGACTCCCCACGGACACTGAAGCTTTCTTT
CDR3aa: CANSLGLPTDTEAFF
v_gene: TRBV5-6
abundance: .
d_gene: .
j_gene: TRBJ1-1

CDR3nt: TGTGCCAGCAGCAAGACAGGGGTCTCATCTGAGCAGTACTTC
CDR3aa: CASSKTGVSSEQYF
v_gene: TRBV9
abundance: .
d_gene: TRBD1
j_gene: TRBJ2-7

CDR3nt: TGCGCCAGCAGCTTGCGTGGAGCGGGAGGAACGGCAGATACGCAGTATTTT
CDR3aa: CASSLRGAGGTADTQYF
v_gene: TRBV5-1
abundance: .
d_gene: TRBD2
j_gene: TRBJ2-3

CDR3nt: TGCAGCGTTGTCCCTAGGACAGGGAACACTGAAGCTTTCTTT
CDR3aa: CSVVPRTGNTEAFF
v_gene: TRBV29-1
abundance: once
d_gene: TRBD1
j_gene: TRBJ1-1

CDR3nt: TGTGCCAGCAGCTTTTTGGGTCGGCTGCGGGTCCCCTATGAGCAGTTCTTC
CDR3aa: CASSFLGRLRVPYEQFF
v_gene: TRBV5-4
abundance: .
d_gene: .
j_gene: TRBJ2-1

CDR3nt: TGTGCCAGTAGTATAGGCCCGACAGAGACCCAGTACTTC
CDR3aa: CASSIGPTETQYF
v_gene: TRBV19
abundance: .
d_gene: .
j_gene: TRBJ2-5

CDR3nt: TGTGCCAGCAGTTTTCACGACAGGGGGCTGGGAAAACTGTTTTTT
CDR3aa: CASSFHDRGLGKLFF
v_gene: TRBV27
abundance: .
d_gene: TRBD1
j_gene: TRBJ1-4

CDR3nt: TGTGCCAGCAGCCCAGATAATGAAAAACTGTTTTTT
CDR3aa: CASSPDNEKLFF
v_gene: TRBV7-9
abundance: .
d_gene: .
j_gene: TRBJ1-4

CDR3nt: TGTGCCAGCAGCTACCGCCCCAGTGAAAAACTGTTTTTT
CDR3aa: CASSYRPSEKLFF
v_gene: TRBV5-5
abundance: .
d_gene: .
j_gene: TRBJ1-4

CDR3nt: TGTGCCAGCAGCTTGGGGCCGGACAGGACGAACACCGGGGAGCTGTTTTTT
CDR3aa: CASSLGPDRTNTGELFF
v_gene: TRBV7-8
abundance: .
d_gene: TRBD1
j_gene: TRBJ2-2

CDR3nt: TGTGCCAGCACCTCGGAGCTCTCGATGGGGGAAAACATTCAGTACTTC
CDR3aa: CASTSELSMGENIQYF
v_gene: TRBV7-8
abundance: .
d_gene: .
j_gene: TRBJ2-4

CDR3nt: TGCGCCAGCAGTGAGTTGGGGGGGAACACTGAAGCTTTCTTT
CDR3aa: CASSELGGNTEAFF
v_gene: TRBV10-2
abundance: .
d_gene: .
j_gene: TRBJ1-1

CDR3nt: TGTGCCAGCAGCTTAGGGACCCGGGGTAACACAGATACGCAGTATTTT
CDR3aa: CASSLGTRGNTDTQYF
v_gene: TRBV7-2
abundance: .
d_gene: .
j_gene: TRBJ2-3